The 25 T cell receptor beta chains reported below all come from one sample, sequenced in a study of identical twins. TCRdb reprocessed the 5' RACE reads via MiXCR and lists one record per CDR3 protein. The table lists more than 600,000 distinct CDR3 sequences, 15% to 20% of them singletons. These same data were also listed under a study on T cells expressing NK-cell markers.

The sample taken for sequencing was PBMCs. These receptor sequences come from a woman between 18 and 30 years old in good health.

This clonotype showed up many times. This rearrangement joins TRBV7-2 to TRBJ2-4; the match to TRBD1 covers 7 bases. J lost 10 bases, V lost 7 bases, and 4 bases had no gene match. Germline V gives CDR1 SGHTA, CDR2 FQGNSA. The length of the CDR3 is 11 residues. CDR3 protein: CASTAGGIQYF. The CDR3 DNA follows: TGTGCCAGCACGGCAGGGGGAATTCAGTACTTC. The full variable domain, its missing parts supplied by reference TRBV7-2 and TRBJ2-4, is GAGVSQSPSNKVTEKGKDVELRCDPISGHTALYWYRQSLGQGLEFLIYFQGNSAPDKSGLPSDRFSAERTGGSVSTLTIQRTQQEDSAVYLCASTAGGIQYFGAGTRLSVL.

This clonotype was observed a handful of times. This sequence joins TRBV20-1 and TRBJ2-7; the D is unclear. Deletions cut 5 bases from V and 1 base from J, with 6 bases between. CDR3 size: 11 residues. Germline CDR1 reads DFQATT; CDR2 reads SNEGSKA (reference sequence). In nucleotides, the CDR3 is TGCAGTGCTTTCCATTCCTACGAGCAGTACTTC. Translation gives CSAFHSYEQYF.

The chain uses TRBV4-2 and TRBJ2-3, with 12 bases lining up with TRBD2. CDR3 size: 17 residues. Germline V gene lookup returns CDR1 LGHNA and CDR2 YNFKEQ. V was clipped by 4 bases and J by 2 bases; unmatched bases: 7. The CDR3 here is CASSRRLAGDNTDTQYF. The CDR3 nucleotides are TGTGCCAGCAGCCGACGACTAGCGGGGGATAACACAGATACGCAGTATTTT.

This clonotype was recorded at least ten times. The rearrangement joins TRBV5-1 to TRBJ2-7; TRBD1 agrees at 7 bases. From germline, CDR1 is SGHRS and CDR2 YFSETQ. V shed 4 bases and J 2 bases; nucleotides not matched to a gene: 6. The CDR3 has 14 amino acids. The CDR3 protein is CASSRRTGTYEQYF. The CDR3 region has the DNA TGCGCCAGCAGCCGGAGGACAGGAACCTACGAGCAGTACTTC.

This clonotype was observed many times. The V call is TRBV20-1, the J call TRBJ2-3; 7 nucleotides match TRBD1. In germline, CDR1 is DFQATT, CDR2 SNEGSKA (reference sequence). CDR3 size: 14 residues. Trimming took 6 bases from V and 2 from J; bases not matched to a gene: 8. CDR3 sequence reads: CSAWDRGTTDTQYF. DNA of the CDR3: TGCAGTGCCTGGGACAGAGGGACCACAGATACGCAGTATTTT.

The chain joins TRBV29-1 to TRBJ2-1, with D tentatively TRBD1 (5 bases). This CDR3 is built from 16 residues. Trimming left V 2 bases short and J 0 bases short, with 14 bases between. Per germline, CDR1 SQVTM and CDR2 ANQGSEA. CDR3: CSVEPTEYSSYNEQFF. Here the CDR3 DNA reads TGCAGCGTTGAACCGACAGAGTACAGCTCCTACAATGAGCAGTTCTTC.

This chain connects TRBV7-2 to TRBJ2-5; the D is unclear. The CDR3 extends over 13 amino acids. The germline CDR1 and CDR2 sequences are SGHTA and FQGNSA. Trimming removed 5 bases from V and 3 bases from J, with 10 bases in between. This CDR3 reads CASSPRIEETQYF. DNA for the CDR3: TGTGCCAGCAGCCCCAGAATAGAAGAGACCCAGTACTTC.

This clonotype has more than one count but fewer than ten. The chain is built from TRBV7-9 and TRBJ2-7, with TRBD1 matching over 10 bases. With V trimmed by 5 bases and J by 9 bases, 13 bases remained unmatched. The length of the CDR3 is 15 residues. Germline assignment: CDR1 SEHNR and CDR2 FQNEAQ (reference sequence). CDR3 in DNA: TGTGCCAGCAGCCTAGGGACAGGGGAAAATGGCGTGCAGTACTTC. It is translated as CASSLGTGENGVQYF.

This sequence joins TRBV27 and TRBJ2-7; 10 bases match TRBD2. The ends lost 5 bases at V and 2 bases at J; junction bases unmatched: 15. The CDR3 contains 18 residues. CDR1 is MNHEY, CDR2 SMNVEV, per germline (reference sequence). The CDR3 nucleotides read TGTGCCAGCAGTCTGACCCGGAATAGCGGGAGGACTACCTACGAGCAGTACTTC. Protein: CASSLTRNSGRTTYEQYF.

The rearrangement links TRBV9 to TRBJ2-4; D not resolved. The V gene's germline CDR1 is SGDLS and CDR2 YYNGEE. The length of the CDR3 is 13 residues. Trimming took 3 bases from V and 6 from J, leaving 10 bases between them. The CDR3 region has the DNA TGTGCCAGCAGCGATGGTGGGTCAAACATTCAGTACTTC. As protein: CASSDGGSNIQYF.

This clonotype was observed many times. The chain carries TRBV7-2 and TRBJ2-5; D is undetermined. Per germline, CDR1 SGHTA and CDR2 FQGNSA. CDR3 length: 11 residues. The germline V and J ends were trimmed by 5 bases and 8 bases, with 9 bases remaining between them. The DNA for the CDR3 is TGTGCCAGCAGCCTGCGATTAACCCAGTACTTC. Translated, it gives CASSLRLTQYF.

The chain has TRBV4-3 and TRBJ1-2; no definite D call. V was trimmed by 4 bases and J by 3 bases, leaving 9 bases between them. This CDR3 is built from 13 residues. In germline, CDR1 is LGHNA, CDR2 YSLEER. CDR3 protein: CASSRDGYYGYTF. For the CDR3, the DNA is TGCGCCAGCAGCCGTGACGGCTACTATGGCTACACCTTC.

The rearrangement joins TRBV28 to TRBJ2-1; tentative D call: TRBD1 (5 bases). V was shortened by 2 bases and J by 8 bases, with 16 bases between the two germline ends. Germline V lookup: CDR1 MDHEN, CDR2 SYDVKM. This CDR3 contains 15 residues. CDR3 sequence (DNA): TGTGCCAGCAGTTTACGGTCCGCAGGGTCTCATGAGCAGTTCTTC. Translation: CASSLRSAGSHEQFF. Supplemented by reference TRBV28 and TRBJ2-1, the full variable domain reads DVKVTQSSRYLVKRTGEKVFLECVQDMDHENMFWYRQDPGLGLRLIYFSYDVKMKEKGDIPEGYSVSREKKERFSLILESASTNQTSMYLCASSLRSAGSHEQFFGPGTRLTVL.

This chain's CDR3 is CASSSRLAGFYNEQFF. The CDR3 DNA is TGTGCCAGCAGCTCACGACTAGCGGGGTTCTACAATGAGCAGTTCTTC. The chain is built from TRBV7-6 and TRBJ2-1; the match to TRBD2 covers 11 bases. Germline lookup yields CDR1 SGHVS and CDR2 FNYEAQ. V dropped 4 bases and J dropped 3; count of bases not matched to a gene: 5. This CDR3 comprises 16 residues. Based on the CDR3 plus reference TRBV7-6 and TRBJ2-1, the full variable domain is GAGVSQSPRYKVTKRGQDVALRCDPISGHVSLYWYRQALGQGPEFLTYFNYEAQQDKSGLPNDRFSAERPEGSISTLTIQRTEQRDSAMYRCASSSRLAGFYNEQFFGPGTRLTVL.

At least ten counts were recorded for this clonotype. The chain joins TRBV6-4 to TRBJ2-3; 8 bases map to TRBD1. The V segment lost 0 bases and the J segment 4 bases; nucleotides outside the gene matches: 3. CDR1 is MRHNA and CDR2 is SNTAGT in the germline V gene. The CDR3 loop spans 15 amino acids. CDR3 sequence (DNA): TGTGCCAGCAGTGACTCGGAGACAGGGGCAGATACGCAGTATTTT. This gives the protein CASSDSETGADTQYF.

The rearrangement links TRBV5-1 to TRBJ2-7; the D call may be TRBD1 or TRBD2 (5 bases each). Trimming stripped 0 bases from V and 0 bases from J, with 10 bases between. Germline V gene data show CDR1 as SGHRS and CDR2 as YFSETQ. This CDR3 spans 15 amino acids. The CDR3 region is CASSLAGTDSYEQYF. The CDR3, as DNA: TGCGCCAGCAGCTTGGCCGGGACCGACTCCTACGAGCAGTACTTC.

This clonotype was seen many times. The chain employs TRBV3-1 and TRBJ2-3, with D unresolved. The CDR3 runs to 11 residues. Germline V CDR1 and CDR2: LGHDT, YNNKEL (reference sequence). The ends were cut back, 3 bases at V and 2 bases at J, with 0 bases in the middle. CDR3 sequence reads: CASSHTDTQYF. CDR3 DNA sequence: TGTGCCAGCAGCCACACAGATACGCAGTATTTT.

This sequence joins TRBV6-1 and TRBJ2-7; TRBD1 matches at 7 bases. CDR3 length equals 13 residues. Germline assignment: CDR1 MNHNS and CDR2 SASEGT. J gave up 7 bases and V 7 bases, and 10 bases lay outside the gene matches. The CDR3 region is CASKSTGSGEQYF. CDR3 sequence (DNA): TGTGCCAGCAAGTCGACAGGGTCGGGGGAGCAGTACTTC.

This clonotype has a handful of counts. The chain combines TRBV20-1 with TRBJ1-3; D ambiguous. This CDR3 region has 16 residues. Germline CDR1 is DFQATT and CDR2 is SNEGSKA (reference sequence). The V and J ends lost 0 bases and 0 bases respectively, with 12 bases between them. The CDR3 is CSARDPDLDSGNTIYF. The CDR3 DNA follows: TGCAGTGCTAGAGACCCTGATTTGGACTCTGGAAACACCATATATTTT.

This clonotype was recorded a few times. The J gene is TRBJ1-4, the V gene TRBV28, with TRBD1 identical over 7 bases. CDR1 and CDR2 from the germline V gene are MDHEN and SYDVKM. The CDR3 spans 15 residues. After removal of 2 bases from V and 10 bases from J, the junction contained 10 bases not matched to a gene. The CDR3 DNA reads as TGTGCCAGCAGTTTAGGGGTGGACAGGTTTGGAAAACTGTTTTTT. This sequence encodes CASSLGVDRFGKLFF. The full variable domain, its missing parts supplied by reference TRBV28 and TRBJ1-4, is DVKVTQSSRYLVKRTGEKVFLECVQDMDHENMFWYRQDPGLGLRLIYFSYDVKMKEKGDIPEGYSVSREKKERFSLILESASTNQTSMYLCASSLGVDRFGKLFFGSGTQLSVL.

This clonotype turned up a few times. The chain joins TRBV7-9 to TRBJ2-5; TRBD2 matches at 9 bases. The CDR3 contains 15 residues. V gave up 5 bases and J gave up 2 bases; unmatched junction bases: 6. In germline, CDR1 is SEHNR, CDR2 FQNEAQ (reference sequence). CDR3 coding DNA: TGTGCCAGCAGCCGGCGGGGGGGCAAACAAGAGACCCAGTACTTC. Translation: CASSRRGGKQETQYF.

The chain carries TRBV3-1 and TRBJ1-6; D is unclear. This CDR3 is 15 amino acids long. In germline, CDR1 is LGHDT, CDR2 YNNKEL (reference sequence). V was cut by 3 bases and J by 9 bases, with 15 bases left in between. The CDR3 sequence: CASSHPDGHGSPLHF. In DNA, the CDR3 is TGTGCCAGCAGCCATCCGGACGGGCACGGTTCACCCCTCCACTTT.

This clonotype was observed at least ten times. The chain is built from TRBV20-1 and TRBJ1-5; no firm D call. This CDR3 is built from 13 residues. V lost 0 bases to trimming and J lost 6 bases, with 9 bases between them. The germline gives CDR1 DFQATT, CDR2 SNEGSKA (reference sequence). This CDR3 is CSARDFVGQPQHF. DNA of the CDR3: TGCAGTGCTAGAGATTTTGTGGGTCAGCCCCAGCATTTT.

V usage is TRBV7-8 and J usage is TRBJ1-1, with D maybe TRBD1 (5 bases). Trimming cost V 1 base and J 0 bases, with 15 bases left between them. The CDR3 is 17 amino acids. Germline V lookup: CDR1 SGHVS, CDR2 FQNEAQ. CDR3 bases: TGTGCCAGCAGCTTAGGATTGTACAGGAACATGAACACTGAAGCTTTCTTT. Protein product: CASSLGLYRNMNTEAFF.

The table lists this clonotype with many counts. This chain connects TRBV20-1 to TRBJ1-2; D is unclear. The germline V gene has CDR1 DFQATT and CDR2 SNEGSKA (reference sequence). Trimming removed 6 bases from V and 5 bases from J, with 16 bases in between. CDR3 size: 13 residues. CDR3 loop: CSALPESWYGYTF. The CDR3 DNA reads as TGCAGTGCACTTCCTGAAAGTTGGTATGGCTACACCTTC.